The clone carrying this T cell receptor (beta chain) was observed a few times. This CDR3 region has 13 residues. Germline V CDR1 and CDR2: MNHEY, SVGAGI. V shed 6 bases and J 4 bases; nucleotides not matched to a gene: 5. These data belong to a study of cytomegalovirus exposure and HLA in healthy donors. Primers for the PCR totalled 60 Vbeta and 13 Jbeta. Sequencing was performed with immunoSEQ multiplex PCR; in TCRdb, only in-frame clones are kept and a portion is missing. The table lists about 110,000 clones, about 15% of them singletons. The rearrangement uses TRBV6-5 and TRBJ1-1; 7 nucleotides line up with TRBD1. This sequence was found in a female donor in good health and CMV-seronegative. Sequencing was done on a sample of PBMCs. CDR3 coding DNA: TGTGCCAGCAGGACTTACAGGGGCACTGAAGCTTTCTTT. It encodes CASRTYRGTEAFF.